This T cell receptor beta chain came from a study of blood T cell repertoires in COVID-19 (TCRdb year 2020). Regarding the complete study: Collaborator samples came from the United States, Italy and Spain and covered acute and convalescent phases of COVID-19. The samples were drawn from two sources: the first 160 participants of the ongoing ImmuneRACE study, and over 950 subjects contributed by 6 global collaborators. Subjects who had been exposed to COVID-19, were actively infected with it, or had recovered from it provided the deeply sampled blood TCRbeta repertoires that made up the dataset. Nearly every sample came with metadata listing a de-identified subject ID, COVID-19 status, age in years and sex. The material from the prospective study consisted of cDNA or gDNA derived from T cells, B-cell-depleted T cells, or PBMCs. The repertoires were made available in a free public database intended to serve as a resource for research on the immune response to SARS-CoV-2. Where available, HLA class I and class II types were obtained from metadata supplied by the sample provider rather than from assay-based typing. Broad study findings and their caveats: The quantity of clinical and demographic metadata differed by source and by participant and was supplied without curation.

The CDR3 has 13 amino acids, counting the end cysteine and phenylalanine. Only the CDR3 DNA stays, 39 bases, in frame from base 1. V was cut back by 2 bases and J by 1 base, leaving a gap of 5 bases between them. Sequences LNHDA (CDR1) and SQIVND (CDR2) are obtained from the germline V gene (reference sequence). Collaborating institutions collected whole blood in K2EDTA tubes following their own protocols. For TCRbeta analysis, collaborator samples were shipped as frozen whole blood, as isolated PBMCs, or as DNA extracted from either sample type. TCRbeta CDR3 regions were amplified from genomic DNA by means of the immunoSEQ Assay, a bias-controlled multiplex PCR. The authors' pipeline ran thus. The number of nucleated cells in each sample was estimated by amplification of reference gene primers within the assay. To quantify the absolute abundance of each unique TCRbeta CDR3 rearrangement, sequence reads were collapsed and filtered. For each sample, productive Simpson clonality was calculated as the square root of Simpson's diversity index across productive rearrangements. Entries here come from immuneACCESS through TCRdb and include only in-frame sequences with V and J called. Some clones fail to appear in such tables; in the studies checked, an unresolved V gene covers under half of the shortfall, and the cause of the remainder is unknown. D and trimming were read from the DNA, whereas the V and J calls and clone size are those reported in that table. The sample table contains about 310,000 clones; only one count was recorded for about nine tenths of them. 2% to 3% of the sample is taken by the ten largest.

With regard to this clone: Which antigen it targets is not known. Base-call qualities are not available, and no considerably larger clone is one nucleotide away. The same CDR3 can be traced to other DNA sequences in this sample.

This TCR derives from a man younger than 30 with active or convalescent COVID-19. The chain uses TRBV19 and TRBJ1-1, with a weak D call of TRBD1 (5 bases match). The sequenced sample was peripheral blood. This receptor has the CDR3 CASSIRGNTEAFF. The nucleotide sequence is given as TGTGCCAGTAGTATAAGGGGGAACACTGAAGCTTTCTTT.